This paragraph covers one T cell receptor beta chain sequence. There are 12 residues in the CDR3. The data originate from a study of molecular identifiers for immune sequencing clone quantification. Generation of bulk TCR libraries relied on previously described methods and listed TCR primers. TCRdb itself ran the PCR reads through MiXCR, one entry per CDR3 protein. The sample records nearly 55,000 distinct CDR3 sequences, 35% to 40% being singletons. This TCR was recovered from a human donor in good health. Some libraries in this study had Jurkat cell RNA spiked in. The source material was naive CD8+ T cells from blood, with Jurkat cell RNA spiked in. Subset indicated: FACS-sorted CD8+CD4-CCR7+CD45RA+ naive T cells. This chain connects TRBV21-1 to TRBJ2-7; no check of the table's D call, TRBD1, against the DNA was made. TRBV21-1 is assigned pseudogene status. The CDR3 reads CASSKVAGSIYF. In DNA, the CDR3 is TGTGCCAGCAGCAAAGTGGCAGGGAGTATATACTTC.